Included here is one TCR beta chain sequence, with context. Antigen specificity is unknown. Collection occurred without any documented infections or immune events in donors. This record belongs to a study of identifying expanded T cells in peripheral blood. Findings and caveats of the study: Across healthy donors, higher total template counts meant significantly greater approximately two-week count variance. Around 1.2 clones differed between technical replicates, versus approximately 17 and 20 over time.

Here immunoSEQ multiplex PCR was the method, and the copy in TCRdb shows in-frame clones only, minus some. The repertoire includes fewer than 130,000 clones, more than 85% of them detected once, and 15% to 20% sits in the top ten. Trimming took 1 base from V and 5 from J; bases not matched to a gene: 9. The CDR3 extends over 16 amino acids. Germline loops: CDR1 MGHRA, CDR2 YSYEKL. The sequence came from a person between 18 and 69 years old in good health. Sequencing was carried out using blood. The chain couples TRBV4-1 to TRBJ2-5, with 8 bases that match TRBD2. For the CDR3, the DNA is TGCGCCAGCAGCCAAGGCGCGGGGGGCCTCCTTGAGACCCAGTACTTC. Its protein product is CASSQGAGGLLETQYF.